This TCR beta chain was captured by sequencing in a study of CD8 T cells in ankylosing spondylitis. Study-wide results and caveats: Clones linked to disease, bearing a CD8+ phenotype, were relatively rare in peripheral blood. The study looked at matched synovial fluid samples from ankylosing spondylitis patients. Disease-linked clones were reported to be significantly enriched there.

V dropped 4 bases and J dropped 9 bases, with 16 bases sitting between them. Germline lookup yields CDR1 SQVTM and CDR2 ANQGSEA. The CDR3 sequence is 13 residues long. TCRdb passed the 5' RACE reads through MiXCR, listing each CDR3 protein once. This sample has a few hundred thousand distinct CDR3 sequences, with 11% found just once. Remarks on this clonotype: Its antigen is unknown.

Source material: blood, either unsorted or a sorted T cell fraction (not recorded which). The chain uses TRBV29-1 and TRBJ2-1; D may be TRBD2 (5 bases). The sequence was collected from a female donor with ankylosing spondylitis or in good health (not recorded which). The CDR3 DNA reads TGCAGCGTTGCCAGCGGTCTTGTCAGTGAGCAGTTCTTC. This encodes CSVASGLVSEQFF.